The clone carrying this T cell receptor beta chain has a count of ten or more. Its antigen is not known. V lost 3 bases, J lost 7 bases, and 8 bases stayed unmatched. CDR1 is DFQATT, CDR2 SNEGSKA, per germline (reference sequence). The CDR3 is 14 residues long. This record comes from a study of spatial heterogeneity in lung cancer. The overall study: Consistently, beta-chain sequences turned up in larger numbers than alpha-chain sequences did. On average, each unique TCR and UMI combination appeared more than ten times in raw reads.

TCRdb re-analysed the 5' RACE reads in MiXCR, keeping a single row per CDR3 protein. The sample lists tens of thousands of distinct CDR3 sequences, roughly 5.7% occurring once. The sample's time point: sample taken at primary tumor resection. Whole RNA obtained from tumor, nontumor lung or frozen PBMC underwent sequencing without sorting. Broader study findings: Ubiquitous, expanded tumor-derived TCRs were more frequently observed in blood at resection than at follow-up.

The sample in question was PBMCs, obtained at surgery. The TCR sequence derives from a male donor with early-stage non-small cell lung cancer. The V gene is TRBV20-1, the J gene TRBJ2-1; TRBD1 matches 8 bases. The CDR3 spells CSASAGGEVNEQFF. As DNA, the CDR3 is TGCAGTGCTAGCGCAGGGGGCGAGGTAAATGAGCAGTTCTTC.